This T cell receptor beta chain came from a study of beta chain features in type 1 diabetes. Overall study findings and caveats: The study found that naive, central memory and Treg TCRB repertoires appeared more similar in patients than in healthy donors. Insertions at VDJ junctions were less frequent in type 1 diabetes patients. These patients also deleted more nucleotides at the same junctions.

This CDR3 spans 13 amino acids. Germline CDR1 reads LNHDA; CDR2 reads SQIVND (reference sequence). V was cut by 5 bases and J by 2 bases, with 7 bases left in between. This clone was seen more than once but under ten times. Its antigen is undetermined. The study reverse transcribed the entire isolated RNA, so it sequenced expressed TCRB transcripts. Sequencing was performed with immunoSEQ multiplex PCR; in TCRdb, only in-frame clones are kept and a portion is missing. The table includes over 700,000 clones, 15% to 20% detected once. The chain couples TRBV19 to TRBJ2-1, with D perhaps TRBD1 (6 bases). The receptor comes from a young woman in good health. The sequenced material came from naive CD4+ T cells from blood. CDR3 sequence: CASSQGTYNEQFF. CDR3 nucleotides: TGTGCCAGTAGTCAGGGGACCTACAATGAGCAGTTCTTC.